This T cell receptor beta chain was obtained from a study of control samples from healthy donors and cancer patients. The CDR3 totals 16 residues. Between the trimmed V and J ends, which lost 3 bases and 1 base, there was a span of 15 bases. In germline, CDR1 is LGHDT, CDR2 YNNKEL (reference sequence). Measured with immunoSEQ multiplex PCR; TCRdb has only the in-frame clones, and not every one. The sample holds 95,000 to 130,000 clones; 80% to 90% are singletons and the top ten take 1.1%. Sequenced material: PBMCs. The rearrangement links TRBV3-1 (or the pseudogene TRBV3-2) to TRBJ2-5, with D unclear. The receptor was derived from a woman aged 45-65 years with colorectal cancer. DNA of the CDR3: TGTGCCAGCAGCCAGAGATTCCTGGGATCCCAAGAGACCCAGTACTTC. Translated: CASSQRFLGSQETQYF.